Each of the 22 T cell receptor beta chains below was sequenced from the same sample in a study of blood T cells in healthy people across ages. The use of a sample-barcoded 5' primer and a J-beta primer mix characterized a second PCR of roughly 6 to 11 cycles. TCRdb used MiXCR to reprocess the 5' RACE reads, holding one entry per CDR3 protein. This table holds about 1,600,000 distinct CDR3 sequences, approximately 38% found once. Sequenced input: blood. The receptors derive from a young woman in good health.

CDR3 protein: CAISSGQGLGGYTF. The CDR3 region has the DNA TGTGCCATCAGTTCGGGACAGGGATTGGGAGGCTACACCTTC. This chain joins TRBV10-3 and TRBJ1-2; 9 bases are shared with TRBD1. The CDR3 is 14 residues long. CDR1 and CDR2 from the germline V gene are ENHRY and SYGVKD. The ends lost 5 bases at V and 8 bases at J; junction bases unmatched: 9.

This clonotype was observed a few times. J is TRBJ1-4 and V is TRBV7-2; D unresolved. V gave up 1 base and J gave up 2 bases, with 8 bases separating them. Germline assignment: CDR1 SGHTA and CDR2 FQGNSA. CDR3 length equals 15 residues. The CDR3 sequence is CASSLGPNTNEKLFF. CDR3 bases: TGTGCCAGCAGCTTAGGGCCTAATACTAATGAAAAACTGTTTTTT.

This clonotype has only a few counts. The chain joins TRBV3-1 to TRBJ1-1; 10 bases match TRBD1. V lost 1 base, J lost 11 bases, and 10 bases stayed unmatched. This CDR3 comprises 15 residues. Germline V gene sequence: CDR1 LGHDT, CDR2 YNNKEL (reference sequence). CDR3 nucleotide sequence: TGTGCCAGCAGCCAAGTGGGACAGGGGAGTACTATGGCTTTCTTT. It yields the protein CASSQVGQGSTMAFF. The full variable domain, completed using reference TRBV3-1 and TRBJ1-1, is DTAVSQTPKYLVTQMGNDKSIKCEQNLGHDTMYWYKQDSKKFLKIMFSYNNKELIINETVPNRFSPKSPDKAHLNLHINSLELGDSAVYFCASSQVGQGSTMAFFGQGTRLTVV.

The V call is TRBV7-2, the J call TRBJ2-7; D perhaps matches TRBD2 (6 bases). CDR1 and CDR2 from the germline V gene are SGHTA and FQGNSA. V was shortened by 1 base and J by 2 bases, with 12 bases between the two germline ends. CDR3 length: 15 residues. CDR3 DNA sequence: TGTGCCAGCAGCTTAGGCGGAGGACTACCCTACGAGCAGTACTTC. Residues: CASSLGGGLPYEQYF.

CDR3 amino acids: CSATGTSGSFSEQFF. Written as DNA, the CDR3 is TGCAGTGCTACCGGGACTAGCGGGAGTTTCAGTGAGCAGTTCTTC. The chain has TRBV20-1 and TRBJ2-1; 14 bases fit TRBD2. The junction had 8 bases not matched to a gene; V was cut back by 4 bases and J by 9 bases. The CDR3 runs 15 residues. Per the germline V gene, CDR1 is DFQATT and CDR2 is SNEGSKA (reference sequence).

This rearrangement joins TRBV12-3 or TRBV12-4 to TRBJ2-4; D may match TRBD1 or TRBD2 (5 bases each). V was clipped by 5 bases and J by 3 bases, with 14 bases between them. The CDR3 has 15 amino acids. The CDR3 sequence: CASSDRAEIKNIQYF. The CDR3 DNA is TGTGCCAGCAGTGACAGAGCGGAGATCAAAAACATTCAGTACTTC.

This clonotype was seen many times. The gene calls are TRBV4-1 and TRBJ2-1, with 7 positions matching TRBD1. Germline trimming cut 5 bases from V and 7 bases from J; bases unmatched to any gene: 8. CDR1 and CDR2 from the germline V gene are MGHRA and YSYEKL. The CDR3 length is 14 residues. The CDR3: CASSSGQVGNEQFF. The DNA for the CDR3 is TGCGCCAGCAGCTCAGGACAGGTGGGGAATGAGCAGTTCTTC.

The J gene is TRBJ1-1, the V gene TRBV20-1; D remains ambiguous. Trimming pared 0 bases from V and 0 bases from J, leaving 14 bases between. The CDR3 has 16 amino acids. Germline V gene data show CDR1 as DFQATT and CDR2 as SNEGSKA (reference sequence). The CDR3 nucleotides are TGCAGTGCTAGAGATTATCTTATAAACCTGAACACTGAAGCTTTCTTT. As protein: CSARDYLINLNTEAFF.

This clonotype was counted once. A read error may be the cause here, since a much bigger clone is one base away. In DNA, the CDR3 is TGTGCCAGCAGCCCCCTAGCGCGCACAGATGCGCAGTATTTT. This sequence encodes CASSPLARTDAQYF. The rearrangement uses TRBV11-2 and TRBJ2-3, with D perhaps matching TRBD2 (6 bases). This CDR3 comprises 14 residues. The germline V gene has CDR1 SGHAT and CDR2 FQNNGV.

The chain combines TRBV6-1 with TRBJ2-4; 11 bases are shared with TRBD1. Trimming removed 6 bases from V and 0 bases from J; junction bases left unmatched: 13. The CDR3 runs 19 residues. The germline CDR1 and CDR2 sequences are MNHNS and SASEGT. In DNA form, the CDR3 reads TGTGCCAGCAGGCGGACAGGGGGCGAATTCTGGCTAGCCAAAAACATTCAGTACTTC. Protein: CASRRTGGEFWLAKNIQYF.

The chain employs TRBV20-1 and TRBJ1-1; a possible D gene is TRBD1 (6 bases). CDR1 is DFQATT and CDR2 is SNEGSKA in the germline V gene (reference sequence). Trimming took 3 bases from V and 11 from J, leaving 22 bases between them. The CDR3 runs to 14 residues. The CDR3 protein is CSARGVGGGYQAFF. DNA of the CDR3: TGCAGTGCTAGGGGGGTAGGAGGGGGATATCAGGCTTTCTTT.

This clonotype was seen a few times. The V gene is TRBV29-1, the J gene TRBJ2-5; D is uncertain. Between the trimmed V and J ends, which lost 2 bases and 11 bases, there was a span of 21 bases. Germline CDR1 and CDR2: SQVTM and ANQGSEA. There are 14 residues in the CDR3. CDR3 loop: CSVEFSATFNEQYF. CDR3 sequence (DNA): TGCAGCGTTGAATTCAGCGCTACCTTCAATGAGCAGTACTTC.

This clonotype came up a few times. The chain uses TRBV14 and TRBJ2-3, with D possibly TRBD2 on 5 matching bases. The CDR3 sequence is 15 residues long. Trimming took 3 bases from V and 6 from J, leaving 16 bases between them. Germline V gives CDR1 SGHDN, CDR2 FVKESK. CDR3 coding DNA: TGTGCCAGCAGCCATCCGGGAAGAAGGGCGGATACGCAGTATTTT. It yields the protein CASSHPGRRADTQYF.

For the CDR3, the DNA is TGTGCCAGCCTGCAGGGTGGGAGCTACACCTTC. Amino acids: CASLQGGSYTF. The rearrangement uses TRBV3-1 and TRBJ1-2; a weak D match, TRBD1 (5 bases). V was trimmed by 8 bases and J by 9 bases, leaving 13 bases between them. This CDR3 is built from 11 residues. Germline lookup yields CDR1 LGHDT and CDR2 YNNKEL (reference sequence).

The chain combines TRBV29-1 with TRBJ2-7, with a possible D match to TRBD1 (5 bases). CDR1 and CDR2 (germline): SQVTM, ANQGSEA. Trimming took 2 bases from V and 2 from J, leaving 16 bases between them. There are 15 residues in the CDR3. The CDR3 DNA sequence: TGCAGCGTTGAACTGCTACAGGCTCGGACCTACGAGCAGTACTTC. Translating gives CSVELLQARTYEQYF.

The sample holds many counts of this clonotype. The J gene is TRBJ2-7, the V gene TRBV29-1, with TRBD1 matching over 8 bases. Looked up from germline, CDR1 is SQVTM and CDR2 is ANQGSEA. Trimming at V came to 3 bases and at J to 3 bases, leaving 4 bases not matched to a gene. The CDR3 spans 13 residues. The CDR3 DNA sequence: TGCAGCGTTGAGACAGGGGTTTTCTACGAGCAGTACTTC. Residues: CSVETGVFYEQYF.

This clonotype was detected only a few times. This sequence joins TRBV12-5 and TRBJ2-7; no firm D call. V lost 2 bases and J lost 6, with 8 bases in between. Germline CDR1 LGHNT, CDR2 FRNRAP. CDR3 length: 12 residues. CDR3 sequence reads: CASGLNPGEQYF. The CDR3 coding sequence is TGTGCTAGTGGTTTGAATCCGGGCGAGCAGTACTTC.

V is TRBV11-2 and J is TRBJ1-2, with 9 bases that match TRBD1. The V and J ends lost 3 bases and 6 bases, in that order; junction bases with no gene match: 2. CDR1 is SGHAT and CDR2 is FQNNGV in the germline V gene. The CDR3 runs 13 residues. CDR3 DNA: TGTGCCAGCAGCTTCTGGACAGGGGATGGCTACACCTTC. This gives the protein CASSFWTGDGYTF.

V and J are TRBV4-1 and TRBJ1-2; tentative D call: TRBD1 (5 bases). Germline V CDR1 and CDR2: MGHRA, YSYEKL. V dropped 3 bases and J dropped 5 bases, with 16 bases sitting between them. The CDR3 consists of 15 residues. CDR3 bases: TGCGCCAGCAGCCAGCCTGTTCGGGGGGTATATGGCTACACCTTC. It translates to CASSQPVRGVYGYTF.

This clonotype has just a few counts. J is TRBJ2-3 and V is TRBV5-1, with TRBD1 as a possible D gene (6 bases). V was clipped by 4 bases and J by 1 base, with 31 bases between them. CDR3 length: 21 amino acids. CDR1 SGHRS and CDR2 YFSETQ come from the germline V gene. In DNA form, the CDR3 reads TGCGCCAGCAGCCCCATTAGGGGGTTGGAACGGCCCCGGTATCGCACAGATACGCAGTATTTT. Protein: CASSPIRGLERPRYRTDTQYF.

The V and J genes are TRBV29-1 and TRBJ1-1; weak D call: TRBD1 (5 bases). The CDR3 totals 14 residues. Trimming stripped 8 bases from V and 6 bases from J, with 22 bases between. Germline CDR1 and CDR2: SQVTM and ANQGSEA. The CDR3 DNA is TGCAGCCATTCAGAGGGAGGGGATGTCGCTGAAGCTTTCTTT. It translates to CSHSEGGDVAEAFF.

The chain couples TRBV7-2 to TRBJ2-7; 12 nucleotides align to TRBD2. With 4 bases clipped from V and 5 bases from J, the junction kept 6 bases outside the gene matches. The CDR3 loop spans 15 amino acids. Germline assignment: CDR1 SGHTA and CDR2 FQGNSA. This chain's CDR3 is CASSSRLAGEDEQYF. The CDR3 coding sequence is TGTGCCAGCAGCTCTCGACTAGCGGGGGAGGACGAGCAGTACTTC.